The entry that follows covers one T cell receptor (beta chain) sequence. Its antigen is not known. Some clones are missing from TCRdb's copy, which holds only in-frame ones; the method was immunoSEQ multiplex PCR. The repertoire holds about 180,000 clones, with over 90% as singletons. The entry originates in a study of T cell responses to AZD1222 COVID-19 vaccine. The study, taken as a whole, reports: In all cases, repertoires were sampled only after the peak T cell response. Baseline serology detected seropositivity in only 6 or 7 AZD1222 recipients. Spike regions recognized by vaccine-associated CD4 TCRs spanned the protein, led by 160-218 and 743-854. Reports indicate that nearly half of spike-specific TCRs are directed at unmutated variant regions.

The ends were cut back, 2 bases at V and 2 bases at J, with 6 bases in the middle. CDR3 size: 13 residues. The germline V gene encodes CDR1 MNHNS and CDR2 SASEGT. The specimen was peripheral blood, collected 28 days after the second AZD1222 dose. The chain employs TRBV6-1 and TRBJ1-2; D gene ambiguous. This sequence was found in an adult who received the AZD1222 COVID-19 vaccine. The CDR3 here is CASSEPGNYGYTF. In DNA form, the CDR3 reads TGTGCCAGCAGTGAACCGGGGAACTATGGCTACACCTTC.